The 11 T cell receptor beta chains in this list originate from one sample, sequenced in a study of B cell selection in AIRE deficiency. Produced via immunoSEQ multiplex PCR; TCRdb's table is partial and in-frame only. The table has roughly 24,000 clones, approximately 96% seen once. CD4+CD127+ cells were sorted as the conventional CD4 T cells. Sequenced sample: CD4+CD127+ conventional T cells sorted from PBMCs. All receptors come from a human donor in good health.

The V call is TRBV5-4, the J call TRBJ1-2, with D unclear. Trimming cost V 0 bases and J 0 bases, with 9 bases left between them. Germline-derived CDR1 and CDR2 are SGHNT and YYREEE (reference sequence). The CDR3 contains 15 residues. CDR3 in DNA: TGTGCCAGCAGCTTGGTATCCGTAGCTAACTATGGCTACACCTTC. Translated: CASSLVSVANYGYTF.

V is TRBV5-1 and J is TRBJ2-1; 8 bases match TRBD2. Germline V lookup: CDR1 SGHRS, CDR2 YFSETQ. Germline trimming cut 0 bases from V and 2 bases from J; bases unmatched to any gene: 1. CDR3 length equals 15 residues. CDR3 loop: CASSLAAGAYNEQFF. For the CDR3, the DNA is TGCGCCAGCAGCTTGGCAGCGGGGGCCTACAATGAGCAGTTCTTC.

The J gene is TRBJ1-2, the V gene TRBV6-5, with no clear D. The length of the CDR3 is 13 residues. The V end was cut by 2 bases, the J end by 7 bases, with 11 bases between. Germline CDR1 is MNHEY and CDR2 is SVGAGI. CDR3 coding DNA: TGTGCCAGCAGTTACCGGGATGCCGTTGGCTACACCTTC. Protein sequence: CASSYRDAVGYTF.

V usage is TRBV5-1 and J usage is TRBJ2-3; D is ambiguous. CDR1 SGHRS and CDR2 YFSETQ come from the germline V gene. The germline V and J ends were trimmed by 4 bases and 5 bases, with 17 bases remaining between them. The CDR3 has 15 residues. The CDR3 region is CASSPSTAFEDTQYF. CDR3 sequence (DNA): TGCGCCAGCAGCCCCTCGACCGCTTTCGAAGATACGCAGTATTTT.

V and J are TRBV5-8 and TRBJ2-3; D call uncertain. V was trimmed by 0 bases and J by 0 bases, leaving 14 bases between them. Germline V gives CDR1 SGHTS, CDR2 YDEGEE. The CDR3 loop spans 17 amino acids. Here the CDR3 DNA reads TGTGCCAGCAGCTTGGCCCTCATGGGCGGTAGCACAGATACGCAGTATTTT. Translated: CASSLALMGGSTDTQYF.

The chain carries TRBV19 and TRBJ1-3; D is unclear. V was clipped by 6 bases and J by 2 bases, with 20 bases between them. Germline loops: CDR1 LNHDA, CDR2 SQIVND (reference sequence). This CDR3 is built from 17 residues. Written as DNA, the CDR3 is TGTGCCAGTAGCCACCGTGGTCAGATACTACCTGGAAACACCATATATTTT. It codes for CASSHRGQILPGNTIYF.

The chain has TRBV11-3 and TRBJ2-7, with D possibly TRBD2 on 7 matching bases. V was cut by 3 bases and J by 4 bases, with 13 bases left in between. The CDR3 runs to 14 residues. Germline V lookup: CDR1 SGHNT, CDR2 YENEEA. The chain's CDR3 is CASSFRGGGYEQYF. CDR3 nucleotides: TGTGCCAGCAGCTTTCGAGGGGGAGGGTACGAGCAGTACTTC.

The V call is TRBV5-1, the J call TRBJ2-1, with 12 bases aligning to TRBD2. The V segment lost 6 bases and the J segment 1 base; nucleotides outside the gene matches: 2. Germline V gives CDR1 SGHRS, CDR2 YFSETQ. The CDR3 is 15 amino acids. In DNA form, the CDR3 reads TGCGCCAGCACGACTAGCGGGGGATCCTACAATGAGCAGTTCTTC. Amino acids: CASTTSGGSYNEQFF.

This chain links TRBV5-1 with TRBJ2-3, with TRBD2 matching 11 bases. CDR3 length equals 14 residues. The V gene end was trimmed by 8 bases and the J gene end by 1 base; junction bases not matched to a gene: 3. CDR1 and CDR2 from the germline V gene are SGHRS and YFSETQ. CDR3 coding DNA: TGCGCCAGTACTAGCGGGGGAGGCACAGATACGCAGTATTTT. It is translated as CASTSGGGTDTQYF.

The chain employs TRBV5-4 and TRBJ2-3; 10 positions agree with TRBD2. This CDR3 is 18 amino acids long. The V and J ends lost 1 base and 0 bases, in that order; junction bases with no gene match: 8. Per germline, CDR1 SGHNT and CDR2 YYREEE (reference sequence). CDR3 in amino acids: CASSLRGLAGVSTDTQYF. The CDR3 DNA follows: TGTGCCAGCAGCTTGCGTGGCCTAGCGGGAGTTAGCACAGATACGCAGTATTTT. Full variable domain (outside the CDR3, taken from reference TRBV5-4 and TRBJ2-3): ETGVTQSPTHLIKTRGQQVTLRCSSQSGHNTVSWYQQALGQGPQFIFQYYREEENGRGNFPPRFSGLQFPNYSSELNVNALELDDSALYLCASSLRGLAGVSTDTQYFGPGTRLTVL.

The rearrangement uses TRBV30 and TRBJ2-2; weak D call: TRBD2 (6 bases). The ends were cut back, 5 bases at V and 2 bases at J, with 12 bases in the middle. Germline values: CDR1 GTSNPN, CDR2 SVGIG (reference sequence). CDR3 size: 14 residues. The CDR3 DNA reads TGTGCCTGGGACGCGGGGCTCAACACCGGGGAGCTGTTTTTT. This translates into CAWDAGLNTGELFF.